The TCR beta chain described here comes from a study of post-analysis software for immune sequencing data. The CDR3 extends over 17 amino acids. Unmatched junction bases numbered 2, after V lost 1 base and J lost 0 bases. Germline V gene data show CDR1 as MGHRA and CDR2 as YSYEKL. General study findings and limits: Compared against controls, patients with multiple sclerosis displayed significantly lower normalized Chao1 diversity. In patients, about five TRBV segments were more frequent than in controls, with TRBV5-6, TRBV5-1 and TRBV20-1 among them. Strong co-clustering by F measure was seen for same-batch samples.

Unique molecular identifiers were present in the TCR beta cDNA libraries. Input of roughly 1 to 11 million T cells yielded a few hundred thousand cDNA molecules. Using its own MiXCR run on the PCR reads, TCRdb lists one record per CDR3 protein. This table has hundreds of thousands of distinct CDR3 sequences, less than 40% appearing once. The sample holds a few counts of this clonotype. Its antigen is not known. This TCR derives from a girl aged 5 to 17 with multiple sclerosis. Sequenced material: blood. The chain carries TRBV4-1 and TRBJ2-1; the match to TRBD2 covers 11 bases. CDR3 loop: CASSQGLAGGSYNEQFF. DNA for the CDR3: TGCGCCAGCAGCCAAGGTCTAGCGGGGGGCTCCTACAATGAGCAGTTCTTC.